The 23 T cell receptor beta chains below come from one sample, sequenced in a study of blood T cell repertoires in COVID-19. Clones were read by immunoSEQ multiplex PCR, and TCRdb kept only the in-frame ones, dropping some. The sample records around 110,000 clones, roughly 84% being singletons. Sequencing was performed on peripheral blood. The receptors come from a human donor in a cohort sampled during active COVID-19.

The chain links TRBV2 to TRBJ1-1; weak D call: TRBD1 (5 bases). Germline CDR1 is SNHLY and CDR2 is FYNNEI. V lost 11 bases and J 4 bases, leaving 17 bases between the germline ends. The CDR3 is 13 amino acids. The CDR3 is CAYTQGGSTEAFF. CDR3 in DNA: TGTGCCTATACCCAGGGAGGGAGCACTGAAGCTTTCTTT.

The DNA for the CDR3 is TGTGCCAGCAGTGGGACAGGTTTGAAGACAGATACGCAGTATTTT. It codes for CASSGTGLKTDTQYF. V and J are TRBV7-6 and TRBJ2-3; 8 bases are shared with TRBD1. V dropped 6 bases and J dropped 3; count of bases not matched to a gene: 8. In germline, CDR1 is SGHVS, CDR2 FNYEAQ. The CDR3 contains 15 residues.

This chain links TRBV20-1 with TRBJ2-7; 10 bases line up with TRBD2. The germline V gene encodes CDR1 DFQATT and CDR2 SNEGSKA (reference sequence). V gave up 3 bases and J gave up 7 bases; unmatched junction bases: 9. This CDR3 is built from 14 residues. This chain's CDR3 is CSASSSGGAGEQYV. As DNA, the CDR3 is TGCAGTGCTAGTTCTAGCGGGGGTGCGGGGGAGCAGTACGTC.

J is TRBJ1-2 and V is TRBV30; 8 positions match TRBD1. Germline V lookup: CDR1 GTSNPN, CDR2 SVGIG (reference sequence). The CDR3 is made up of 14 amino acids. V lost 0 bases and J lost 4; bases outside the gene matches: 4. CDR3 nucleotides: TGTGCCTGGAGTGTCGGACAGGGCGTCTATGGCTACACCTTC. Translating it yields CAWSVGQGVYGYTF.

The chain carries TRBV19 and TRBJ1-1; a possible D gene is TRBD1 (6 bases). Germline values: CDR1 LNHDA, CDR2 SQIVND (reference sequence). The germline V and J ends were trimmed by 7 bases and 1 base, with 10 bases remaining between them. CDR3 length: 13 amino acids. This CDR3 is CASNLGGNTEAFF. CDR3 in DNA: TGTGCCAGTAACCTAGGGGGGAACACTGAAGCTTTCTTT.

The DNA of the CDR3 is TGCGCCAGCAGCCAAGAGTTAGGGACAGGGCCGAACACTGAAGCTTTCTTT. Protein sequence: CASSQELGTGPNTEAFF. The chain links TRBV4-3 to TRBJ1-1, with TRBD1 matching 9 bases. The trim removed 0 bases at V and 1 base at J, leaving 6 bases unmatched. The V gene's germline CDR1 is LGHNA and CDR2 YSLEER. The CDR3 contains 17 residues.

This sequence joins TRBV19 and TRBJ1-2; weak D call: TRBD1 (5 bases). V lost 5 bases and J 8 bases, leaving 18 bases between the germline ends. The germline V gene has CDR1 LNHDA and CDR2 SQIVND (reference sequence). CDR3 length equals 14 residues. As DNA, the CDR3 is TGTGCCAGTAGTGCCACAGGAGGGGCGGTCGGCTACACCTTC. It encodes CASSATGGAVGYTF.

The CDR3 sequence is CASSPWGGARVGTEAFF. In DNA form, the CDR3 reads TGCGCCAGCAGCCCCTGGGGGGGGGCCAGAGTCGGGACTGAAGCTTTCTTT. The V and J genes are TRBV5-1 and TRBJ1-1; possible D gene TRBD1, 6 bases. In germline, CDR1 is SGHRS, CDR2 YFSETQ. Trimming took 4 bases from V and 5 from J, leaving 24 bases between them. The CDR3 has 17 amino acids.

The chain carries TRBV9 and TRBJ1-1, with D possibly being TRBD1 (5 bases). V was clipped by 3 bases and J by 1 base, with 16 bases between them. This CDR3 has 16 residues. Germline V CDR1 and CDR2: SGDLS, YYNGEE. CDR3 region: CASSERLGDTNTEAFF. Written as DNA, the CDR3 is TGTGCCAGCAGCGAGCGATTAGGGGATACGAACACTGAAGCTTTCTTT.

The J gene is TRBJ1-5, the V gene TRBV7-9; TRBD1 is a possible D gene (5 bases). Trimming cost V 2 bases and J 2 bases, with 7 bases left between them. This CDR3 has 14 amino acids. Germline CDR1 SEHNR, CDR2 FQNEAQ (reference sequence). The chain's CDR3 is CASSLQGGNQPQHF. DNA for the CDR3: TGTGCCAGCAGCTTACAGGGCGGCAATCAGCCCCAGCATTTT. The full variable domain, its missing parts supplied by reference TRBV7-9 and TRBJ1-5, is DTGVSQNPRHKITKRGQNVTFRCDPISEHNRLYWYRQTLGQGPEFLTYFQNEAQLEKSRLLSDRFSAERPKGSFSTLEIQRTEQGDSAMYLCASSLQGGNQPQHFGDGTRLSIL.

The chain has TRBV9 and TRBJ2-1; D perhaps matches TRBD2 (6 bases). CDR1 and CDR2 (germline): SGDLS, YYNGEE. The V end was cut by 0 bases, the J end by 10 bases, with 14 bases between. The CDR3 loop spans 14 amino acids. The CDR3 coding sequence is TGTGCCAGCAGCGTAGAACTAGCCCTCCCCGAGCAGTTCTTC. It specifies CASSVELALPEQFF.

The genes are TRBV7-3 and TRBJ1-1; D gene unclear. The V gene lost 2 bases and the J gene lost 2 bases, with 12 bases spanning the gap. Germline V gene data show CDR1 as SGHTA and CDR2 as FQGTGA. The CDR3 runs to 15 residues. Here the CDR3 DNA reads TGTGCCAGCAGCTTATGGGCAGAAGTAAACACTGAAGCTTTCTTT. Encoded protein: CASSLWAEVNTEAFF. The complete variable domain, with remaining parts taken from reference TRBV7-3 and TRBJ1-1, reads GAGVSQTPSNKVTEKGKYVELRCDPISGHTALYWYRQSLGQGPEFLIYFQGTGAADDSGLPNDRFFAVRPEGSVSTLKIQRTERGDSAVYLCASSLWAEVNTEAFFGQGTRLTVV.

With regard to this clone: One end of the junction varies from germline; a read error may be responsible. This sequence joins TRBV9 and TRBJ2-1; 9 nucleotides line up with TRBD2. This CDR3 contains 17 residues. Germline CDR1 reads SGDLS; CDR2 reads YYNGEE. CDR3 sequence (DNA): TGTGCCAGCAGCGTAGGGGTGCTAGCGGGGACTTACAATGAGCAATTCTTC. Amino acid sequence: CASSVGVLAGTYNEQFF.

The chain has TRBV3-1 (or the pseudogene TRBV3-2) and TRBJ1-1, with 8 bases aligning to TRBD1. The germline V gene encodes CDR1 LGHDT and CDR2 YNNKEL (reference sequence). The CDR3 contains 15 residues. Unmatched junction bases numbered 3, after V lost 2 bases and J lost 1 base. Here the CDR3 reads CASSQSGGKNTEAFF. The CDR3 DNA reads TGTGCCAGCAGCCAATCAGGGGGCAAGAACACTGAAGCTTTCTTT.

For the CDR3, the DNA is TGTGCCAGCAGCCCCAGGACAGGGTCGGATGGCTACACCTTC. It codes for CASSPRTGSDGYTF. The chain combines TRBV3-1 (or the pseudogene TRBV3-2) with TRBJ1-2; 8 bases align to TRBD1. Germline V gives CDR1 LGHDT, CDR2 YNNKEL (reference sequence). CDR3 length: 14 amino acids. V lost 4 bases to trimming and J lost 6 bases; unmatched junction nucleotides: 7.

The chain has TRBV7-9 and TRBJ2-1; 10 nucleotides agree with TRBD2. Germline V gene lookup returns CDR1 SEHNR and CDR2 FQNEAQ (reference sequence). The junction had 3 bases not matched to a gene; V was cut back by 1 base and J by 6 bases. The CDR3 consists of 15 residues. In nucleotides, the CDR3 is TGTGCCAGCAGCTTAGTTCCTAGCGGGGGCAATGAGCAGTTCTTC. Encoded protein: CASSLVPSGGNEQFF. Supplemented by reference TRBV7-9 and TRBJ2-1, the full variable domain reads DTGVSQNPRHKITKRGQNVTFRCDPISEHNRLYWYRQTLGQGPEFLTYFQNEAQLEKSRLLSDRFSAERPKGSFSTLEIQRTEQGDSAMYLCASSLVPSGGNEQFFGPGTRLTVL.

The V and J genes are TRBV6-4 and TRBJ1-4; the match to TRBD1 covers 7 bases. The germline V gene has CDR1 MRHNA and CDR2 SNTAGT. J gave up 2 bases and V 5 bases, and 2 bases lay outside the gene matches. The CDR3 is 14 amino acids. The CDR3 DNA sequence: TGTGCCAGCAGTCCGACAGGGACTAATGAAAAACTGTTTTTT. Encoded protein: CASSPTGTNEKLFF.

The chain is built from TRBV6-5 and TRBJ1-5; 7 bases are a match to TRBD1. Germline trimming cut 10 bases from V and 4 bases from J; bases unmatched to any gene: 7. This CDR3 region has 13 residues. Germline CDR1 and CDR2: MNHEY and SVGAGI. CDR3: CATRQGYNQPQHF. The CDR3 region has the DNA TGTGCCACGCGACAGGGTTATAATCAGCCCCAGCATTTT.

The chain carries TRBV28 and TRBJ2-5; 10 bases are shared with TRBD2. The DNA end favors TRBJ2-7, so the J call may be wrong. Germline CDR1 and CDR2: MDHEN and SYDVKM. CDR3 length: 14 residues. The CDR3 DNA is TGTGCCAGCTACGGACTAGCGGTCTCCTACGAGCAGTACTTC. It encodes CASYGLAVSYEQYF.

The gene calls are TRBV3-1 (or the pseudogene TRBV3-2) and TRBJ1-1; D is unclear. From germline, CDR1 is LGHDT and CDR2 YNNKEL (reference sequence). CDR3 size: 13 residues. Deletions cut 3 bases from V and 3 bases from J, with 8 bases between. Here the CDR3 DNA reads TGTGCCAGCAGCCATCCGGCGGACACTGAAGCTTTCTTT. Its translation: CASSHPADTEAFF.

The rearrangement uses TRBV27 and TRBJ2-3, with 8 bases fitting TRBD1. The junction had 14 bases not matched to a gene; V was cut back by 6 bases and J by 0 bases. The CDR3 contains 18 residues. Germline lookup yields CDR1 MNHEY and CDR2 SMNVEV (reference sequence). CDR3 sequence (DNA): TGTGCCAGCAGCCCAGACAGGGGTCGAAGTCCTAGCACAGATACGCAGTATTTT. Its protein product is CASSPDRGRSPSTDTQYF.

The chain has TRBV30 and TRBJ2-1; D remains ambiguous. The CDR3 spans 12 residues. In germline, CDR1 is GTSNPN, CDR2 SVGIG (reference sequence). Trimming took 4 bases from V and 5 from J, leaving 9 bases between them. CDR3 sequence (DNA): TGTGCCTGGACCTCACTGAACAATGAGCAGTTCTTC. Its translation: CAWTSLNNEQFF.

This clone was detected once. J is TRBJ1-2 and V is TRBV25-1, with D uncertain. Germline lookup yields CDR1 MGHDK and CDR2 SYGVNS. This CDR3 has 13 amino acids. V was clipped by 2 bases and J by 1 base, with 5 bases between them. CDR3 residues: CASSEPINYGYTF. CDR3 DNA sequence: TGTGCCAGCAGTGAACCCATTAACTATGGCTACACCTTC.